This entry concerns a single T cell receptor beta chain. Trimming removed 1 base from V and 6 bases from J, with 15 bases in between. The CDR3 length is 15 residues. The germline gives CDR1 SGHVS, CDR2 FQNEAQ. The data derive from a study of CD8 T cells in Susac syndrome. Random hexamers were used to reverse transcribe roughly 0.45 to 1 ug of RNA. Via MiXCR, TCRdb re-called the immunoSEQ multiplex PCR reads, giving one row per CDR3 protein. The sample contains 95,000 to 150,000 distinct CDR3 sequences, over 90% of which appear only once. V gene TRBV7-8 combines with J gene TRBJ1-2, with TRBD1 as a possible D gene (5 bases). This clonotype originated in a human donor with Susac syndrome. Sequences were obtained from CD8+ T cells from PBMCs. The chain's CDR3 is CASSLGGSGAHGYTF. The DNA for the CDR3 is TGTGCCAGCAGCTTAGGGGGAAGCGGGGCCCATGGCTACACCTTC.